These 29 T cell receptor beta chains originate from one sample sequenced in a study of blood T cell repertoires in COVID-19. Repertoires were generated with immunoSEQ multiplex PCR, while TCRdb's copy carries only in-frame clones and drops some. Among 170,000 or so clones, almost 85% were seen once, and the ten largest hold 11% to 15%. Material: peripheral blood. These receptors all stem from a man aged 18 to 29 with active or convalescent COVID-19.

This chain joins TRBV28 and TRBJ1-1, with D tentatively TRBD1 (6 bases). The germline V and J ends were trimmed by 2 bases and 1 base, with 8 bases remaining between them. The CDR3 totals 14 residues. Per the germline V gene, CDR1 is MDHEN and CDR2 is SYDVKM. The CDR3 coding sequence is TGTGCCAGCAGTTTACTCAGGGGGAACACTGAAGCTTTCTTT. This sequence encodes CASSLLRGNTEAFF.

The chain links TRBV19 to TRBJ2-7, with 11 bases fitting TRBD2. Germline V gives CDR1 LNHDA, CDR2 SQIVND (reference sequence). There are 15 residues in the CDR3. The V segment lost 4 bases and the J segment 2 bases; nucleotides outside the gene matches: 4. CDR3 residues: CASSKGTSGPYEQYF. The CDR3 DNA is TGTGCCAGTAGTAAAGGGACTAGCGGCCCCTACGAGCAGTACTTC. Drawing the rest from reference TRBV19 and TRBJ2-7, the complete variable domain is DGGITQSPKYLFRKEGQNVTLSCEQNLNHDAMYWYRQDPGQGLRLIYYSQIVNDFQKGDIAEGYSVSREKKESFPLTVTSAQKNPTAFYLCASSKGTSGPYEQYFGPGTRLTVT.

The chain links TRBV19 to TRBJ1-6; 9 bases match TRBD1. The CDR3 extends over 19 amino acids. Trimming removed 5 bases from V and 7 bases from J; junction bases left unmatched: 18. Germline CDR1 and CDR2: LNHDA and SQIVND (reference sequence). The CDR3, as DNA: TGTGCCAGTAGTTTCGCGACCCCTCTCCGGGACAGGGACAATTCACCCCTCCACTTT. Amino acid sequence: CASSFATPLRDRDNSPLHF.

V usage is TRBV5-1 and J usage is TRBJ1-4; 8 nucleotides agree with TRBD1. Germline V gene sequence: CDR1 SGHRS, CDR2 YFSETQ. The CDR3 extends over 19 amino acids. The junction had 17 bases not matched to a gene; V was cut back by 3 bases and J by 4 bases. Here the CDR3 reads CASSSPRDRPRRGNEKLFF. CDR3 DNA sequence: TGCGCCAGCAGCTCCCCCCGGGACAGGCCTCGGCGGGGTAATGAAAAACTGTTTTTT.

This clone was seen only a few times. This chain joins TRBV2 and TRBJ1-5; the D gene is possibly TRBD1 (6 bases). Trimming left V 6 bases short and J 6 bases short, with 18 bases between. CDR3 length: 15 amino acids. Germline-derived CDR1 and CDR2 are SNHLY and FYNNEI. The CDR3 nucleotides read TGTGCCAGCAGCGCCACTCCAGGGGCGGCTCAGCCCCAGCATTTT. Amino acid sequence: CASSATPGAAQPQHF.

The chain uses TRBV6-6 and TRBJ2-5; TRBD1 matches 8 bases. The V gene's germline CDR1 is MNHNY and CDR2 SVGAGI (reference sequence). The CDR3 is 13 amino acids. The V segment lost 6 bases and the J segment 4 bases; nucleotides outside the gene matches: 4. CDR3 nucleotides: TGTGCCAGCAGCGACAGGGGTGGAGAGACCCAGTACTTC. Translated, it gives CASSDRGGETQYF.

The chain joins TRBV28 to TRBJ1-1; 7 positions match TRBD1. J lost 1 base, V lost 6 bases, and 8 bases had no gene match. Germline assignment: CDR1 MDHEN and CDR2 SYDVKM. CDR3 size: 15 residues. For the CDR3, the DNA is TGTGCCAGCAGGAACAGGGGAGTACCGAACACTGAAGCTTTCTTT. This encodes CASRNRGVPNTEAFF.

The rearrangement joins TRBV6-5 to TRBJ2-1; D perhaps matches TRBD2 (5 bases). CDR1 is MNHEY and CDR2 is SVGAGI in the germline V gene. The germline V and J ends were trimmed by 9 bases and 0 bases, with 9 bases remaining between them. The CDR3 extends over 13 amino acids. This CDR3 is CASSEVSYNEQFF. DNA of the CDR3: TGTGCCAGTTCGGAGGTCTCCTACAATGAGCAGTTCTTC.

This chain joins TRBV19 and TRBJ1-6; 7 positions agree with TRBD1. Germline CDR1 is LNHDA and CDR2 is SQIVND (reference sequence). V gave up 6 bases and J gave up 5 bases; unmatched junction bases: 7. The CDR3 covers 15 residues. CDR3 loop: CASSAPGQNNSPLHF. CDR3 DNA sequence: TGTGCCAGTAGCGCACCGGGACAGAATAATTCACCCCTCCACTTT.

The V and J genes are TRBV11-2 and TRBJ1-2, with 7 bases fitting TRBD1. V lost 5 bases to trimming and J lost 2 bases; unmatched junction nucleotides: 5. The CDR3 totals 14 residues. Germline lookup yields CDR1 SGHAT and CDR2 FQNNGV. CDR3 in DNA: TGTGCCAGCAGCCTTTCGACAGGGAACTATGGCTACACCTTC. This gives the protein CASSLSTGNYGYTF.

This clone showed up many times. The V call is TRBV2, the J call TRBJ2-1; TRBD2 might be the D (5 bases). This CDR3 region has 13 residues. Per germline, CDR1 SNHLY and CDR2 FYNNEI. Trimming took 4 bases from V and 5 from J, leaving 9 bases between them. CDR3 sequence: CASSASLHNEQFF. The CDR3 DNA is TGTGCCAGCAGTGCTAGCCTCCACAATGAGCAGTTCTTC.

The chain has TRBV7-9 and TRBJ2-5, with D maybe TRBD2 (5 bases). This CDR3 is built from 13 residues. Deletions cut 5 bases from V and 3 bases from J, with 10 bases between. Germline CDR1 SEHNR, CDR2 FQNEAQ (reference sequence). CDR3 in DNA: TGTGCCAGCAGCCTGGACTTAAAAGAGACCCAGTACTTC. It is translated as CASSLDLKETQYF.

In DNA form, the CDR3 reads TGTGCCAGCAGCTACTCTAGCGATTCCACAGATACGCAGTATTTT. Encoded protein: CASSYSSDSTDTQYF. The chain combines TRBV11-3 with TRBJ2-3; weak D call: TRBD2 (6 bases). V was shortened by 4 bases and J by 2 bases, with 13 bases between the two germline ends. Germline CDR1 is SGHNT and CDR2 is YENEEA. There are 15 residues in the CDR3.

This chain links TRBV7-9 with TRBJ2-1; possible D gene TRBD1, 5 bases. V lost 5 bases and J lost 3, with 23 bases in between. Germline CDR1 SEHNR, CDR2 FQNEAQ (reference sequence). This CDR3 has 18 residues. CDR3 sequence reads: CASSHPRAGRRNYNEQFF. CDR3 DNA sequence: TGTGCCAGCAGCCACCCCCGAGCAGGGCGACGGAACTACAATGAGCAGTTCTTC.

A few counts support this clone. V is TRBV29-1 and J is TRBJ2-1, with a tentative D call TRBD2 (5 bases). The CDR3 covers 14 residues. Trimming removed 4 bases at V and 7 bases at J, with 17 bases between. In germline, CDR1 is SQVTM, CDR2 ANQGSEA. In DNA form, the CDR3 reads TGCAGCGTTGGTCGGGGTGCTTCGGGGAATGAGCAGTTCTTC. Residues: CSVGRGASGNEQFF.

This clone has just a few counts. The chain uses TRBV11-2 and TRBJ1-6; weak D call: TRBD1 (6 bases). The CDR3 is 16 amino acids. V was trimmed by 5 bases and J by 8 bases, leaving 19 bases between them. Germline lookup yields CDR1 SGHAT and CDR2 FQNNGV. The CDR3 spells CASSQRQDLPDSPLHF. CDR3 bases: TGTGCCAGCAGCCAGCGACAGGACCTACCTGATTCACCCCTCCACTTT. Combining the CDR3 with reference TRBV11-2 and TRBJ1-6 gives the whole variable domain EAGVAQSPRYKIIEKRQSVAFWCNPISGHATLYWYQQILGQGPKLLIQFQNNGVVDDSQLPKDRFSAERLKGVDSTLKIQPAKLEDSAVYLCASSQRQDLPDSPLHFGNGTRLTVT.

The chain links TRBV19 to TRBJ2-7, with a tentative D call TRBD2 (5 bases). The CDR3 loop spans 13 amino acids. Germline V gene sequence: CDR1 LNHDA, CDR2 SQIVND (reference sequence). The ends were cut back, 5 bases at V and 6 bases at J, with 14 bases in the middle. The CDR3 region has the DNA TGTGCCAGTAGTCTCCTCAGGAGGAGCGAGCAGTACTTC. It yields the protein CASSLLRRSEQYF.

This chain uses TRBV6-5 with TRBJ1-3; a weak D match, TRBD1 (6 bases). Germline lookup yields CDR1 MNHEY and CDR2 SVGAGI. V was cut by 6 bases and J by 0 bases, with 12 bases left in between. This CDR3 comprises 15 residues. The CDR3 protein is CASRDSVYSGNTIYF. CDR3 coding DNA: TGTGCCAGCAGGGACAGCGTCTACTCTGGAAACACCATATATTTT.

V usage is TRBV29-1 and J usage is TRBJ2-2; D unresolved. Germline V lookup: CDR1 SQVTM, CDR2 ANQGSEA. V lost 3 bases and J 2 bases, leaving 4 bases between the germline ends. The CDR3 covers 12 residues. The CDR3 loop is CSVDPNTGELFF. For the CDR3, the DNA is TGCAGCGTTGACCCTAACACCGGGGAGCTGTTTTTT.

J is TRBJ2-1 and V is TRBV6-2 or TRBV6-3, with D perhaps matching TRBD2 (5 bases). The germline gives CDR1 MNHEY, CDR2 SVGEGT. The CDR3 totals 15 residues. Trimming shortened V by 0 bases and J by 6 bases, and 12 bases separated the two germline ends. CDR3 in amino acids: CASSYSVLVLNEQFF. The CDR3 nucleotides are TGTGCCAGCAGTTACTCGGTACTAGTTCTCAATGAGCAGTTCTTC.

This clone was seen once. As DNA, the CDR3 is TGTGCCAGCAGCTTGGCGTCAGATACGCAGTATTTT. Protein: CASSLASDTQYF. This chain links TRBV5-6 with TRBJ2-3; no firm D call. Germline CDR1 and CDR2: SGHDT and YYEEEE. This CDR3 region has 12 residues. Trimming took off 0 bases at V and 4 bases at J, with 3 bases between the two ends.

The chain couples TRBV6-5 to TRBJ1-4, with D maybe TRBD1 (6 bases). Germline loops: CDR1 MNHEY, CDR2 SVGAGI. The V and J ends lost 5 bases and 8 bases respectively, with 15 bases between them. CDR3 size: 14 residues. CDR3 DNA sequence: TGTGCCAGCAGTATGGACAGAGTCGGCGAAAAACTGTTTTTT. This codes for CASSMDRVGEKLFF.

In DNA form, the CDR3 reads TGCGCCAGCAGCGGGACTAGCGGGGGAAAAGCGAACACCGGGGAGCTGTTTTTT. Translated: CASSGTSGGKANTGELFF. This chain joins TRBV10-2 and TRBJ2-2; 14 nucleotides agree with TRBD2. In germline, CDR1 is WSHSY, CDR2 SAAADI. Losses at the gene ends were 6 bases for V and 0 bases for J; bases not matched to a gene: 6. The CDR3 runs to 18 residues.

The genes are TRBV5-4 and TRBJ2-7; 9 bases are a match to TRBD1. The CDR3 contains 16 residues. Germline CDR1 reads SGHNT; CDR2 reads YYREEE (reference sequence). Germline trimming cut 4 bases from V and 1 base from J; bases unmatched to any gene: 9. This chain's CDR3 is CASSPGTGFLSYEQYF. The CDR3 bases are TGTGCCAGCAGCCCCGGGACAGGGTTTCTATCCTACGAGCAGTACTTC.

This chain joins TRBV28 and TRBJ2-3, with a possible D match to TRBD1 (5 bases). V lost 6 bases to trimming and J lost 6 bases, with 13 bases between them. Germline CDR1 is MDHEN and CDR2 is SYDVKM. CDR3 size: 13 residues. CDR3 sequence: CASRYTRVDTQYF. Here the CDR3 DNA reads TGTGCCAGCAGGTACACCAGGGTCGATACGCAGTATTTT.

This sequence joins TRBV2 and TRBJ1-5; tentatively, D is TRBD1 (5 bases). The V gene's germline CDR1 is SNHLY and CDR2 FYNNEI. With 3 bases removed from V and 2 bases from J, the gap between germline ends came to 5 bases. CDR3 length: 13 residues. CDR3 protein: CASSEGRNQPQHF. CDR3 coding DNA: TGTGCCAGCAGTGAGGGGCGCAATCAGCCCCAGCATTTT.

The V and J genes are TRBV28 and TRBJ2-3, with 9 bases that match TRBD2. The CDR3 is 17 residues long. Per the germline V gene, CDR1 is MDHEN and CDR2 is SYDVKM. J gave up 4 bases and V 6 bases, and 14 bases lay outside the gene matches. The CDR3 sequence: CASSPGDSGSSADTQYF. Here the CDR3 DNA reads TGTGCCAGCAGCCCCGGGGATAGCGGGAGTTCCGCAGATACGCAGTATTTT. The variable domain in full, with the rest retrieved from reference TRBV28 and TRBJ2-3, is DVKVTQSSRYLVKRTGEKVFLECVQDMDHENMFWYRQDPGLGLRLIYFSYDVKMKEKGDIPEGYSVSREKKERFSLILESASTNQTSMYLCASSPGDSGSSADTQYFGPGTRLTVL.

The CDR3 bases are TGCGCCAGCAGCCAAGATACCAGGGTAAACACCATATATTTT. Translation: CASSQDTRVNTIYF. J is TRBJ1-3 and V is TRBV4-3; tentative D call: TRBD1 (5 bases). From germline, CDR1 is LGHNA and CDR2 YSLEER. V lost 0 bases and J lost 6, with 9 bases in between. The CDR3 spans 14 residues.

The rearrangement links TRBV5-1 to TRBJ2-3; TRBD1 matches at 9 bases. The J segment lost 5 bases and the V segment lost 4 bases, leaving 5 bases of the junction unmatched. The CDR3 runs 14 residues. Germline lookup yields CDR1 SGHRS and CDR2 YFSETQ. CDR3 loop: CASSAGTGRDTQYF. The CDR3 DNA reads TGCGCCAGCAGCGCCGGGACAGGGAGAGATACGCAGTATTTT.